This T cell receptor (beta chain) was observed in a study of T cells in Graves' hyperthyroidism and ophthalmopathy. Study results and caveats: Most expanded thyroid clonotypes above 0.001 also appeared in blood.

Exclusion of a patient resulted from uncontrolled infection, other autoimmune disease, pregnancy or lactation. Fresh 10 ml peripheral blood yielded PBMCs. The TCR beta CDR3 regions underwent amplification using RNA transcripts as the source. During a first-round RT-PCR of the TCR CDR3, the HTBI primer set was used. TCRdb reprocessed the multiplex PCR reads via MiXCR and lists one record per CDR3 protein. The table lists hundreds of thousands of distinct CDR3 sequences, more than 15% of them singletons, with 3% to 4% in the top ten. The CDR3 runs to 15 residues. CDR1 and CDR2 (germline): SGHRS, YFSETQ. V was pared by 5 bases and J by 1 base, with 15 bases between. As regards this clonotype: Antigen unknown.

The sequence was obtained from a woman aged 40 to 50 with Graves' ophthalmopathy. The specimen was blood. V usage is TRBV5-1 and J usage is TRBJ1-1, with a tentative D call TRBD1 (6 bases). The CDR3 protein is CASSQGGGSNTEAFF. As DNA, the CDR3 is TGCGCCAGCAGTCAAGGGGGGGGATCGAACACTGAAGCTTTCTTT.